This entry lists 19 T cell receptor beta chains sequenced from one sample in a study of blood T cells in healthy people across ages. The second PCR ran about 6 to 12 cycles with a sample-barcoded 5' primer and J-beta primers. TCRdb itself ran the 5' RACE reads through MiXCR, one entry per CDR3 protein. Of more than 1,400,000 distinct CDR3 sequences listed, approximately 38% are singletons. Sequenced material: blood. The source is a woman younger than 35 in good health.

The rearrangement uses TRBV6-5 and TRBJ2-4; TRBD2 aligns across 7 bases. Per the germline V gene, CDR1 is MNHEY and CDR2 is SVGAGI. This CDR3 is built from 13 residues. Unmatched junction bases numbered 5, after V lost 8 bases and J lost 4 bases. The chain's CDR3 is CASAPGGKNIQYF. DNA for the CDR3: TGTGCCAGCGCTCCCGGGGGGAAAAACATTCAGTACTTC.

V gene TRBV12-3 or TRBV12-4 combines with J gene TRBJ1-3, with D hard to call. The V end lost 7 bases, the J end lost 0 bases, and 7 bases lay between the germline ends. The CDR3 has 13 amino acids. The CDR3 DNA is TGTGCCAGCACTGGGTACTCTGGAAACACCATATATTTT. It specifies CASTGYSGNTIYF.

A remark on this clonotype: An end of the junction differs from the germline gene, which may be a read error. This rearrangement joins TRBV20-1 to TRBJ1-5, with D unclear. The CDR3 runs to 13 residues. Germline CDR1 and CDR2: DFQATT and SNEGSKA (reference sequence). The DNA of the CDR3 is TGCAATGCTAGAGACGGCGGAGATCAGCCCCAGCATTTT. The encoded protein is CNARDGGDQPQHF.

J is TRBJ2-1 and V is TRBV20-1; 7 positions agree with TRBD2. CDR1 and CDR2 from the germline V gene are DFQATT and SNEGSKA (reference sequence). V was pared by 0 bases and J by 3 bases, with 5 bases of the junction left unmatched. CDR3 size: 15 residues. CDR3 sequence (DNA): TGCAGTGCTAGAGACTCGCGGGGGAACTACAATGAGCAGTTCTTC. This codes for CSARDSRGNYNEQFF.

As regards this clonotype: At one end the junction does not follow the germline gene, possibly because of a read error. The rearrangement links TRBV3-1 to TRBJ2-5, with TRBD2 identical over 7 bases. The CDR3 covers 16 residues. CDR1 and CDR2 (germline): LGHDT, YNNKEL (reference sequence). CDR3 protein: CASSEERTRSLGTQYF. Written as DNA, the CDR3 is TGTGCCAGCAGCGAAGAACGGACTAGGTCGCTTGGGACCCAGTACTTC.

This clonotype was counted only a few times. This chain uses TRBV7-6 with TRBJ2-1; D unclear. The V end lost 0 bases, the J end lost 1 base, and 13 bases lay between the germline ends. Germline CDR1 reads SGHVS; CDR2 reads FNYEAQ. There are 17 residues in the CDR3. DNA of the CDR3: TGTGCCAGCAGCTTAGCGGTTAGGCCTTCGTCCTACAATGAGCAGTTCTTC. This sequence encodes CASSLAVRPSSYNEQFF.

This clonotype has just a few counts. The rearrangement joins TRBV6-6 to TRBJ1-2, with 12 bases aligning to TRBD1. Trimming took 5 bases from V and 4 from J; bases not matched to a gene: 8. Germline CDR1 and CDR2: MNHNY and SVGAGI (reference sequence). The CDR3 totals 16 residues. CDR3 DNA sequence: TGTGCCAGCAGTAACCGGGGACAGGGGGCTAGCTATGGCTACACCTTC. Its translation is CASSNRGQGASYGYTF.

This chain joins TRBV25-1 and TRBJ1-1, with D uncertain. Trimming pared 2 bases from V and 5 bases from J, leaving 15 bases between. Per germline, CDR1 MGHDK and CDR2 SYGVNS. This CDR3 comprises 15 residues. In DNA form, the CDR3 reads TGTGCCAGCAGTGAAGCTGACGGGCCGTGGACTGAAGCTTTCTTT. Amino acids: CASSEADGPWTEAFF.

This clonotype has more than one count but fewer than ten. The rearrangement joins TRBV29-1 to TRBJ2-7; 7 bases match TRBD2. J gave up 3 bases and V 4 bases, and 3 bases lay outside the gene matches. The CDR3 totals 12 residues. Germline V gene sequence: CDR1 SQVTM, CDR2 ANQGSEA. In DNA form, the CDR3 reads TGCAGCGTTGCAGGCGGGGGCTACGAGCAGTACTTC. Translating gives CSVAGGGYEQYF.

This clonotype was detected only a few times. The chain employs TRBV7-9 and TRBJ2-1, with D perhaps TRBD2 (5 bases). The CDR3 runs 15 residues. Germline assignment: CDR1 SEHNR and CDR2 FQNEAQ (reference sequence). Trimming pared 7 bases from V and 0 bases from J, leaving 13 bases between. This CDR3 is CASTSTLSSYNEQFF. For the CDR3, the DNA is TGTGCCAGCACTAGCACCCTGAGCTCCTACAATGAGCAGTTCTTC.

The chain carries TRBV28 and TRBJ1-5; D remains ambiguous. Germline lookup yields CDR1 MDHEN and CDR2 SYDVKM. This CDR3 has 13 amino acids. Trimming left V 3 bases short and J 3 bases short, with 6 bases between. The CDR3: CASSLNNNQPQHF. The CDR3, as DNA: TGTGCCAGCAGTTTGAACAACAATCAGCCCCAGCATTTT. Full variable domain (remainder filled in from reference TRBV28 and TRBJ1-5): DVKVTQSSRYLVKRTGEKVFLECVQDMDHENMFWYRQDPGLGLRLIYFSYDVKMKEKGDIPEGYSVSREKKERFSLILESASTNQTSMYLCASSLNNNQPQHFGDGTRLSIL.

V gene TRBV5-1 combines with J gene TRBJ2-2; no clear D gene. This CDR3 comprises 15 residues. Germline CDR1 is SGHRS and CDR2 is YFSETQ. V was trimmed by 4 bases and J by 1 base, leaving 11 bases between them. The CDR3 DNA sequence: TGCGCCAGCAGCCCCTCTTTGCGGAACACCGGGGAGCTGTTTTTT. Protein sequence: CASSPSLRNTGELFF.

The chain has TRBV7-2 and TRBJ1-5, with D maybe TRBD1 (6 bases). Germline V CDR1 and CDR2: SGHTA, FQGNSA. Trimming took off 2 bases at V and 7 bases at J, with 12 bases between the two ends. This CDR3 contains 14 residues. The CDR3 region is CASSLTRGAQPQHF. In DNA form, the CDR3 reads TGTGCCAGCAGCTTAACCCGGGGGGCCCAGCCCCAGCATTTT.

This clonotype was seen a few times. The rearrangement uses TRBV24-1 and TRBJ2-4; possible D gene TRBD2, 5 bases. This CDR3 contains 10 residues. The germline V gene encodes CDR1 KGHDR and CDR2 SFDVKD. The V end lost 12 bases, the J end lost 13 bases, and 15 bases lay between the germline ends. As DNA, the CDR3 is TGTGCCTCCCGGGTCGGGGAGCAGTACTTC. This sequence encodes CASRVGEQYF.

The chain has TRBV20-1 and TRBJ2-5; D gene unclear. Trimming cost V 1 base and J 2 bases, with 14 bases left between them. The CDR3 sequence is 15 residues long. Germline loops: CDR1 DFQATT, CDR2 SNEGSKA (reference sequence). CDR3 DNA sequence: TGCAGTGCTAGAGGCCAGGAACCAACTCAAGAGACCCAGTACTTC. This encodes CSARGQEPTQETQYF.

The chain links TRBV6-6 to TRBJ2-3; 9 positions agree with TRBD2. The junction had 6 bases not matched to a gene; V was cut back by 10 bases and J by 1 base. CDR3 size: 14 residues. CDR1 is MNHNY and CDR2 is SVGAGI in the germline V gene (reference sequence). This chain's CDR3 is CATSLAGRTDTQYF. Written as DNA, the CDR3 is TGTGCCACCTCGCTAGCGGGACGCACAGATACGCAGTATTTT.

This clonotype has a handful of counts. V usage is TRBV20-1 and J usage is TRBJ1-3; no reliable D call. Germline assignment: CDR1 DFQATT and CDR2 SNEGSKA (reference sequence). The CDR3 totals 14 residues. Trimming cost V 3 bases and J 4 bases, with 13 bases left between them. The CDR3 reads CSASPPQSGNTIYF. The CDR3 DNA is TGCAGTGCTAGCCCCCCCCAGTCCGGAAACACCATATATTTT.

The chain has TRBV29-1 and TRBJ2-3, with D hard to call. The germline V gene encodes CDR1 SQVTM and CDR2 ANQGSEA. This CDR3 is built from 14 residues. Trimming left V 4 bases short and J 2 bases short, with 13 bases between. CDR3 sequence reads: CSVGPGGTTDTQYF. CDR3 DNA sequence: TGCAGCGTTGGTCCAGGCGGCACCACAGATACGCAGTATTTT.

V and J are TRBV7-2 and TRBJ1-2, with 7 bases aligning to TRBD1. The CDR3 runs to 15 residues. The V segment lost 1 base and the J segment 8 bases; nucleotides outside the gene matches: 10. The V gene's germline CDR1 is SGHTA and CDR2 FQGNSA. The CDR3 is CASSLGRAGGGGYTF. CDR3 bases: TGTGCCAGCAGCTTAGGGAGGGCAGGGGGAGGAGGCTACACCTTC.